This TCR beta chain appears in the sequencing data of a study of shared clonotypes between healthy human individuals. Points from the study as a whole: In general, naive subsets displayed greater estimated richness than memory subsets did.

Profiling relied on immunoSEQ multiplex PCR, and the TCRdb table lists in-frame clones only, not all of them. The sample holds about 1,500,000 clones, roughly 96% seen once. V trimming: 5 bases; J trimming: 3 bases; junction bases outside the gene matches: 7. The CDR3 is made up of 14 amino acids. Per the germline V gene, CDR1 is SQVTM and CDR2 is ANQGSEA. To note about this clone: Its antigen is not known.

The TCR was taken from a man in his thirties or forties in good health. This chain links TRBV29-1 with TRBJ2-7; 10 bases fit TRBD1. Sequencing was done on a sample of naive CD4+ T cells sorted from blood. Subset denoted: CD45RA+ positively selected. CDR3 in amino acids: CSVLGTGVFYEQYF. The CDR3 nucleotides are TGCAGCGTTCTCGGGACAGGGGTATTCTACGAGCAGTACTTC.